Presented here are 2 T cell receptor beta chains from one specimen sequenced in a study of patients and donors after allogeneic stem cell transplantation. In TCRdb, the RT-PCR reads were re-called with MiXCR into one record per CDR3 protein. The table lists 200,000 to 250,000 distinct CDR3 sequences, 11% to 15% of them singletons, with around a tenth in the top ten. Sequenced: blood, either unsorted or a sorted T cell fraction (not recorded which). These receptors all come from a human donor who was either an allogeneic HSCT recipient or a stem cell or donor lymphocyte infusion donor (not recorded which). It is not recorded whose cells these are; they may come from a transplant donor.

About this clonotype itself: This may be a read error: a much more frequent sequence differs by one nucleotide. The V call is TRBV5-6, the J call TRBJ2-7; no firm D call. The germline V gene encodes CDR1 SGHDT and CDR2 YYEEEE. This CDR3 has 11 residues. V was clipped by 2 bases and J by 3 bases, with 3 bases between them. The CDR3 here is CASSFHYEQYF. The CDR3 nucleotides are TGTGCCAGCAGCTTTCACTACGAGCAGTACTTC.

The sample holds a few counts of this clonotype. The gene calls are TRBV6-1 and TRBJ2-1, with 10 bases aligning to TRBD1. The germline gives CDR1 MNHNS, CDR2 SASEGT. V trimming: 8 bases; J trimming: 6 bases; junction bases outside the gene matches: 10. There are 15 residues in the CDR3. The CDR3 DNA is TGTGCCAGCGATCCCCGGGACAGGGGTGTCAATGAGCAGTTCTTC. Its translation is CASDPRDRGVNEQFF.